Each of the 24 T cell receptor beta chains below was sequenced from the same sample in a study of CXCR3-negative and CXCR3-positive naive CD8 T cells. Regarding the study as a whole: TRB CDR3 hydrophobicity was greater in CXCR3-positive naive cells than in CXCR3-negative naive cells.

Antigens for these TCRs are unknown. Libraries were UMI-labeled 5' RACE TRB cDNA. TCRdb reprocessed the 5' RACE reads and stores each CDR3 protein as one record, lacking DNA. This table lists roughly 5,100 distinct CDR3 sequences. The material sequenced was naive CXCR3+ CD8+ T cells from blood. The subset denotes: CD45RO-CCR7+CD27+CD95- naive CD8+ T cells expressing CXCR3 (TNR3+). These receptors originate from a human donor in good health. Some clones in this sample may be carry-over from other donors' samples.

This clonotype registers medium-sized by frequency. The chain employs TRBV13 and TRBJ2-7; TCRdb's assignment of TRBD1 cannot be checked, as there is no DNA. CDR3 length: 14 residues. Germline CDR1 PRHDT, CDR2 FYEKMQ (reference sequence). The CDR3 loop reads CASSVGPGTYEQYF. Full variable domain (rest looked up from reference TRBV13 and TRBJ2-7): AAGVIQSPRHLIKEKRETATLKCYPIPRHDTVYWYQQGPGQDPQFLISFYEKMQSDKGSIPDRFSAQQFSDYHSELNMSSLELGDSALYFCASSVGPGTYEQYFGPGTRLTVT.

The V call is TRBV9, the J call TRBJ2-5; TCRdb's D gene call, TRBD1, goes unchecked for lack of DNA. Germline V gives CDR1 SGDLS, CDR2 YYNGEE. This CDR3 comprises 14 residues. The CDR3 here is CASTSGVGAETQYF.

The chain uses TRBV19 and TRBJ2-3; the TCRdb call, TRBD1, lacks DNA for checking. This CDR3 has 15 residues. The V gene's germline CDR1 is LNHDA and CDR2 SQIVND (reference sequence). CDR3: CASSIGSGVGDTQYF.

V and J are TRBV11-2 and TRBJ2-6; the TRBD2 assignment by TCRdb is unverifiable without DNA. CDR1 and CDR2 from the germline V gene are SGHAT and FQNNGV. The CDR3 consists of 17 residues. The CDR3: CASSSPSGFSGANVLTF. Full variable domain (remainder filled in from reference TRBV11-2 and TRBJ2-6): EAGVAQSPRYKIIEKRQSVAFWCNPISGHATLYWYQQILGQGPKLLIQFQNNGVVDDSQLPKDRFSAERLKGVDSTLKIQPAKLEDSAVYLCASSSPSGFSGANVLTFGAGSRLTVL.

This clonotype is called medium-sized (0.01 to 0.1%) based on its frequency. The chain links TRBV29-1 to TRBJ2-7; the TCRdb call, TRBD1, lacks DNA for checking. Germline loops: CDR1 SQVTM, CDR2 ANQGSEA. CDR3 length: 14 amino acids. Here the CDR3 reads CSVEVSDRAYEQYF.

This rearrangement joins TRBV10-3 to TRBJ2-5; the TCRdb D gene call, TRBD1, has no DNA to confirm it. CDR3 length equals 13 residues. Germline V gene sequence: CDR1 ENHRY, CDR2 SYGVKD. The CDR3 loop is CAISEWGDETQYF.

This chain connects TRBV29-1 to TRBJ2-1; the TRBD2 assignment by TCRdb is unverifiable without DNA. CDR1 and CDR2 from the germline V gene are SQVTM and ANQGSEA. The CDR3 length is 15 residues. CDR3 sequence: CSVEGLAGGPHEQFF.

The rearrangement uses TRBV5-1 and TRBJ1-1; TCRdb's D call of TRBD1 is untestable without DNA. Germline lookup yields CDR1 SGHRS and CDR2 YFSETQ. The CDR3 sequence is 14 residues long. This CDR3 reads CASSLIGDSLEAFF. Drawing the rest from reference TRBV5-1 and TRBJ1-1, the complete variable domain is KAGVTQTPRYLIKTRGQQVTLSCSPISGHRSVSWYQQTPGQGLQFLFEYFSETQRNKGNFPGRFSGRQFSNSRSEMNVSTLELGDSALYLCASSLIGDSLEAFFGQGTRLTVV.

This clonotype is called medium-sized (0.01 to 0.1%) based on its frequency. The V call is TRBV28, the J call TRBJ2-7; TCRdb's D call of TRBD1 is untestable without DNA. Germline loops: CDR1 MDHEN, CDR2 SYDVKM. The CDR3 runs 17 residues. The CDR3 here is CASSPIGVGGISYEQYF.

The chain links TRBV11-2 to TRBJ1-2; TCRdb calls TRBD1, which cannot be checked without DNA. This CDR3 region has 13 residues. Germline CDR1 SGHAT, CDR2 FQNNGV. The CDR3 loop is CASSTTGDYGYTF.

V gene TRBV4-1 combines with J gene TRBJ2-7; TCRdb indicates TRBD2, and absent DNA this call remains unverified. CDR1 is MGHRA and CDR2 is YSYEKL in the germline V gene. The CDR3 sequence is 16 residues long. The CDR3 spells CASSHGGQTASYEQYF.

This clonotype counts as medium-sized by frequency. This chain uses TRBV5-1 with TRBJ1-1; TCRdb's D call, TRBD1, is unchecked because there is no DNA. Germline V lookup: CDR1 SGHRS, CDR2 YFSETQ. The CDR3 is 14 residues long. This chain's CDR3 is CASSLVGANTEAFF.

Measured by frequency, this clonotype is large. CDR3 region: CASSLVSYEQYF. The chain combines TRBV10-2 with TRBJ2-7. This CDR3 has 12 amino acids. Germline V CDR1 and CDR2: WSHSY, SAAADI.

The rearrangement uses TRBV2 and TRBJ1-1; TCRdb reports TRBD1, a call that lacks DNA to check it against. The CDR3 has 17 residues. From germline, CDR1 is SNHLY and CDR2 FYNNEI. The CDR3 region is CASSESPGTGGNTEAFF.

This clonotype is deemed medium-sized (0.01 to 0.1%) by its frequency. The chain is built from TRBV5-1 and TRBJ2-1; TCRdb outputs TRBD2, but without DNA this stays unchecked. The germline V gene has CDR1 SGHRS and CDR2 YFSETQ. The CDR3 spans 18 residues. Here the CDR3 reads CASSRGWEGLSSYNEQFF.

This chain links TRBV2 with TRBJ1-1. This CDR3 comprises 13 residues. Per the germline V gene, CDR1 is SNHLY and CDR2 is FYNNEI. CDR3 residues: CASSESVGTEAFF. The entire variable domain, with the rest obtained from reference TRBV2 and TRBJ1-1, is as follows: EPEVTQTPSHQVTQMGQEVILRCVPISNHLYFYWYRQILGQKVEFLVSFYNNEISEKSEIFDDQFSVERPDGSNFTLKIRSTKLEDSAMYFCASSESVGTEAFFGQGTRLTVV.

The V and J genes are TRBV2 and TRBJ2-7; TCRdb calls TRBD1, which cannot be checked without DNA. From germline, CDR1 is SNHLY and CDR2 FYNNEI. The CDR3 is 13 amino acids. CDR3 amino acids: CASGHGEPYEQYF.

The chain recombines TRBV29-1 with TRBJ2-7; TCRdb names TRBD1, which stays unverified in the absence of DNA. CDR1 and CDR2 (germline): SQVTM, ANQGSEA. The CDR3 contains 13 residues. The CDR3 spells CSVTRRGRAEQYF.

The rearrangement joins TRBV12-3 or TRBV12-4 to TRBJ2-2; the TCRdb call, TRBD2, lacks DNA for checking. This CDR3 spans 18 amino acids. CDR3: CASSPLAGVVSNTGELFF.

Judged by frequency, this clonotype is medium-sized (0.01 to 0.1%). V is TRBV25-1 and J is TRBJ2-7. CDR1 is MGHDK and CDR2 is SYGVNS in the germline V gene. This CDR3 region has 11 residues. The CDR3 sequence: CASSDSYEQYF.

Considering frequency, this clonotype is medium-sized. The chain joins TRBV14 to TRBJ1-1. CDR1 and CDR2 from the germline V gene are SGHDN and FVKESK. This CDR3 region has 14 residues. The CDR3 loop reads CASSQDREIAEAFF.

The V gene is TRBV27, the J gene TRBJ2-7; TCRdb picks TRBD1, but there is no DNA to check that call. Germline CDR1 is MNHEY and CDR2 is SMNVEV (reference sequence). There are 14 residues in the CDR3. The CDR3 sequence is CASSPTGMSYEQYF.

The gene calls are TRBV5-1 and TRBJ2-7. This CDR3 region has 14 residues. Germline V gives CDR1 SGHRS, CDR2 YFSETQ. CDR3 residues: CASSSQQGPYEQYF.

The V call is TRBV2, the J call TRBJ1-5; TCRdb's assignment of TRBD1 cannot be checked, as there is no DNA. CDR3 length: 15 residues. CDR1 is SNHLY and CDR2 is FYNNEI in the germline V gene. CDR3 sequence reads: CASSEGRGLNQPQHF.